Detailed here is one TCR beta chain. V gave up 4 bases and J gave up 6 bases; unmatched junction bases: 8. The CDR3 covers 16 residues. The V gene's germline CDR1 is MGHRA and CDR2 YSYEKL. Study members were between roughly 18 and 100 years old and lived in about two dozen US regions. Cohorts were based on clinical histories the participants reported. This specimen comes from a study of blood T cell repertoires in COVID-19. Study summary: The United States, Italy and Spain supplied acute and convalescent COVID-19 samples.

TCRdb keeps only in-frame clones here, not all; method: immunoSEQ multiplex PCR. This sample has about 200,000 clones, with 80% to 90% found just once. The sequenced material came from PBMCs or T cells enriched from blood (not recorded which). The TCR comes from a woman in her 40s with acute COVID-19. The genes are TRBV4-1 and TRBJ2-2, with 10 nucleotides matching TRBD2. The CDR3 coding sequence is TGCGCCAGCAGCCCGCGGAGCGGGAGGGCCGCCGGGGAGCTGTTTTTT. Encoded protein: CASSPRSGRAAGELFF.